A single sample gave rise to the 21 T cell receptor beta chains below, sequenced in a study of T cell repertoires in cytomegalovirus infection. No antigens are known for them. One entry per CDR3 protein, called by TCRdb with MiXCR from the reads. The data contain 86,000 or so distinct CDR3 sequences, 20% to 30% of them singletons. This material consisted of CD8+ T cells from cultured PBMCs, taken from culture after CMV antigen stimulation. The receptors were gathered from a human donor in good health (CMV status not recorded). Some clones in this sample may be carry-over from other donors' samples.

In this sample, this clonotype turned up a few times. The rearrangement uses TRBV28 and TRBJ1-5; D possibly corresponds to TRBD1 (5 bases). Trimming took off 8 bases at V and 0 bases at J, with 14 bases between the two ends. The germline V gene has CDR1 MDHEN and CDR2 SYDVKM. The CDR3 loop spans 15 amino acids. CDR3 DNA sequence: TGTGCCAGCTGCCTGGGGGTTTTTAGCAATCAGCCCCAGCATTTT. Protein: CASCLGVFSNQPQHF.

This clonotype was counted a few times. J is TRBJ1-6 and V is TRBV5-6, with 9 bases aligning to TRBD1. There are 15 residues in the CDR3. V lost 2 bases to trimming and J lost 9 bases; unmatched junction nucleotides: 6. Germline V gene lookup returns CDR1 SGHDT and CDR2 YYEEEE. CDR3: CASSFGTGGRSPLHF. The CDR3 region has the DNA TGTGCCAGCAGCTTCGGAACAGGGGGCCGTTCACCCCTCCACTTT.

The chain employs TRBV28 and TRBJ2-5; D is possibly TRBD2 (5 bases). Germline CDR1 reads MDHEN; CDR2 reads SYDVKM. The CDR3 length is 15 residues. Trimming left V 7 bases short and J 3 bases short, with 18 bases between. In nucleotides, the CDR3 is TGTGCCAGCATAAGTTTCGGAGGAGAGAAAGAGACCCAGTACTTC. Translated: CASISFGGEKETQYF.

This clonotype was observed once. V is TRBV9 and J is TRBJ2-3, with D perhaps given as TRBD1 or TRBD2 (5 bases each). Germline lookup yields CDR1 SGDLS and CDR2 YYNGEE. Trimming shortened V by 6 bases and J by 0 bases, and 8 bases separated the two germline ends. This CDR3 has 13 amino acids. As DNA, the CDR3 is TGTGCCAGCAACGAGGGGAGCACAGATACGCAGTATTTT. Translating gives CASNEGSTDTQYF.

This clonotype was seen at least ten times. CDR3 amino acids: CASSLWGTSAVDTQYF. The CDR3 region has the DNA TGTGCCAGCAGTTTATGGGGGACTAGCGCGGTAGATACGCAGTATTTT. The rearrangement uses TRBV28 and TRBJ2-3, with 10 bases lining up with TRBD2. Germline loops: CDR1 MDHEN, CDR2 SYDVKM. The CDR3 covers 16 residues. The V and J ends lost 0 bases and 5 bases, in that order; junction bases with no gene match: 5.

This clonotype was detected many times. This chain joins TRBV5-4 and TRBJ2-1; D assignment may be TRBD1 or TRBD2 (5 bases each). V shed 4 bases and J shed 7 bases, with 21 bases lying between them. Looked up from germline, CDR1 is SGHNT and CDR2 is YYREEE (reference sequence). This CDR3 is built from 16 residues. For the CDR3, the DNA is TGTGCCAGCAGCCCGGGTCTGGGGGACGTTGGGAATGAGCAGTTCTTC. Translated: CASSPGLGDVGNEQFF.

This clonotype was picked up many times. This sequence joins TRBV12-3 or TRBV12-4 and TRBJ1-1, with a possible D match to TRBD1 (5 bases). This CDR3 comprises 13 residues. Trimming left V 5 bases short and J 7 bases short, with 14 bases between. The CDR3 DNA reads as TGTGCCAGCAGTGCGCCCGGACAAGTTGAAGCTTTCTTT. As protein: CASSAPGQVEAFF.

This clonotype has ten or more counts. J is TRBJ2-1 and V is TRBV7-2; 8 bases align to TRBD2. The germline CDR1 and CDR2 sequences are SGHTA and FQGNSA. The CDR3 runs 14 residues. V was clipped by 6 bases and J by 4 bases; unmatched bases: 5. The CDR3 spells CASRPTSGYNEQFF. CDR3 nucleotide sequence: TGTGCCAGCAGGCCCACTAGCGGATACAATGAGCAGTTCTTC.

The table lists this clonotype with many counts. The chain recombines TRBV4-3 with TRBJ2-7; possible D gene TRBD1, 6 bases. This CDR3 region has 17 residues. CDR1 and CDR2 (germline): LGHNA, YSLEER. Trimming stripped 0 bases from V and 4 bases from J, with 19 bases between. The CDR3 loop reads CASSQERWGRGRYEQYF. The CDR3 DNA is TGCGCCAGCAGCCAAGAGAGGTGGGGCAGGGGAAGGTACGAGCAGTACTTC.

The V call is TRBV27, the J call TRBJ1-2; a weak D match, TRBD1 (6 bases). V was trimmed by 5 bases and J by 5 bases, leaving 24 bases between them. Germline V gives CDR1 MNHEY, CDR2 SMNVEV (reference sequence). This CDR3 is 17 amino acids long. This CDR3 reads CASSPRYRDSPVYGYTF. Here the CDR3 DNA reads TGTGCCAGCAGTCCGAGGTACAGGGACTCCCCGGTTTATGGCTACACCTTC.

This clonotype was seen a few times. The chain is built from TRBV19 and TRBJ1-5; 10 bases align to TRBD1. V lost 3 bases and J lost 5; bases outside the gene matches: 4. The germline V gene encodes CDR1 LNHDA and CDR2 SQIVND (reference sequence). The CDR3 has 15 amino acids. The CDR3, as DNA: TGTGCCAGTAGTATGCGGACAGGGGGACATCAGCCCCAGCATTTT. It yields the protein CASSMRTGGHQPQHF.

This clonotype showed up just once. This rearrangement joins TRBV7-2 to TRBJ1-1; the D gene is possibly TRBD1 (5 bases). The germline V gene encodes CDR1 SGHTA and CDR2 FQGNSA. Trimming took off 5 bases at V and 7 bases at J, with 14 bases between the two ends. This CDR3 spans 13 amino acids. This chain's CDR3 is CASSAGTALEAFF. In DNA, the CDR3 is TGTGCCAGCAGCGCCGGGACCGCCCTTGAAGCTTTCTTT.

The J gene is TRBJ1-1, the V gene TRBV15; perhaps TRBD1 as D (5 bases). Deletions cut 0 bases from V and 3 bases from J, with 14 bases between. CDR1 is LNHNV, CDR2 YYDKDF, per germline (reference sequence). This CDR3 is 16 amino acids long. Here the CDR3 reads CATSREWGGRDTEAFF. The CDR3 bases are TGTGCCACCAGCAGAGAATGGGGGGGACGGGACACTGAAGCTTTCTTT.

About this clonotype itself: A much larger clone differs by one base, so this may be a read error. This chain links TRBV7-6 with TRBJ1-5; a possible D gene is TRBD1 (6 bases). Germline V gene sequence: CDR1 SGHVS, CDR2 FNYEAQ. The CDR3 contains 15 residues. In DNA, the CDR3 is TGTGCCAGCAGCCTATTACAGGGAGCCAATCAGCTCCAGCATTTT. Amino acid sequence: CASSLLQGANQLQHF.

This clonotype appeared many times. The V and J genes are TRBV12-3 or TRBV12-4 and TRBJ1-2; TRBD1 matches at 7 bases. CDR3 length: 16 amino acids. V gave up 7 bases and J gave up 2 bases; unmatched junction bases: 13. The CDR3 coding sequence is TGTGCCAGCACCTCGGGGACGGAGGGGGCGAACTATGGCTACACCTTC. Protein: CASTSGTEGANYGYTF.

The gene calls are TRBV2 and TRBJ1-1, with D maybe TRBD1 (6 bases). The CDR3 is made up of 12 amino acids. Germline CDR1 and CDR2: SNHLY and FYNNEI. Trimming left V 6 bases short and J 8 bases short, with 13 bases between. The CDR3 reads CASRNDRREAFF. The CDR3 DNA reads TGTGCCAGCAGGAATGACAGGCGCGAAGCTTTCTTT.

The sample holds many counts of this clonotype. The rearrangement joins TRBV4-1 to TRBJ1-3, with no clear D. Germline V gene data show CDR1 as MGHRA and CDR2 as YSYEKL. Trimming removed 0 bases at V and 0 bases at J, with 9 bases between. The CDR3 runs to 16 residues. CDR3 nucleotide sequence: TGCGCCAGCAGCCAAGAGGATCGACCCTCTGGAAACACCATATATTTT. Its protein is CASSQEDRPSGNTIYF.

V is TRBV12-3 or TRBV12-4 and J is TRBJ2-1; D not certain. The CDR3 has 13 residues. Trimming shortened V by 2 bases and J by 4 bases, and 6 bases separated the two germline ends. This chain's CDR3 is CASSLPLYNEQFF. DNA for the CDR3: TGTGCCAGCAGTTTACCCTTATACAATGAGCAGTTCTTC.

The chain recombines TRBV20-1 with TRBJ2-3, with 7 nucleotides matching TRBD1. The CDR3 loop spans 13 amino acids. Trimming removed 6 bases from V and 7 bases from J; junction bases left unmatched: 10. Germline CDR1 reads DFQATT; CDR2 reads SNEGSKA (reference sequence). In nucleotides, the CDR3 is TGCAGTGCCGGCCGGGACAGATCTAATACGCAGTATTTT. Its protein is CSAGRDRSNTQYF.

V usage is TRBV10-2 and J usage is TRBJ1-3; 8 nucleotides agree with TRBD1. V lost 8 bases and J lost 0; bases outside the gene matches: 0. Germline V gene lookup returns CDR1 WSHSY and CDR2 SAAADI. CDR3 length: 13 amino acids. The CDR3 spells CASGTGSGNTIYF. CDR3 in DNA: TGCGCCAGCGGGACAGGCTCTGGAAACACCATATATTTT.

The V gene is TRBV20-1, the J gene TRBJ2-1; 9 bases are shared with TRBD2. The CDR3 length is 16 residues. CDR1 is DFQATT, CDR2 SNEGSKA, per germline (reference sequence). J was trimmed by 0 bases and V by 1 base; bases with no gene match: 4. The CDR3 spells CSARALAGPSYNEQFF. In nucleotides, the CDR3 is TGCAGTGCTAGAGCACTAGCGGGCCCCTCCTACAATGAGCAGTTCTTC.